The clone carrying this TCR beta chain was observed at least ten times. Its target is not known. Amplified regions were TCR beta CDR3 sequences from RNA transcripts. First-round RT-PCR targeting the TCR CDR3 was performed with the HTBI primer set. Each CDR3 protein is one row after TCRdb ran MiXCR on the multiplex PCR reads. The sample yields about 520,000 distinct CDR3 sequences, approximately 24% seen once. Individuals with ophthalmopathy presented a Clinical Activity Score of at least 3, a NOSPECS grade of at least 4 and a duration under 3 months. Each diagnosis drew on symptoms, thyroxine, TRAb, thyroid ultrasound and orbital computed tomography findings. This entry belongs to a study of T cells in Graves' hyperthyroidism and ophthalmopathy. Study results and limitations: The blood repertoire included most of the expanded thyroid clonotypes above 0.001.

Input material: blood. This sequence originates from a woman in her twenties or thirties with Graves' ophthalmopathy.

The CDR3 DNA reads TGTGCCAGCAGTTACGGCGGGACTAGTCAAGAGACCCAGTACTTC. This encodes CASSYGGTSQETQYF. The V and J genes are TRBV6-2 or TRBV6-3 and TRBJ2-5; 8 bases map to TRBD2. The junction had 4 bases not matched to a gene; V was cut back by 2 bases and J by 2 bases. Germline CDR1 and CDR2: MNHEY and SVGEGT. The CDR3 totals 15 residues.